This T cell receptor beta chain is drawn from a study of blood T cell repertoires in COVID-19. Repertoires were generated with immunoSEQ multiplex PCR, while TCRdb's copy carries only in-frame clones and drops some. The sample consists of 270,000 or so clones, about 88% of them appearing once. CDR3 length: 17 residues. Per germline, CDR1 MDHEN and CDR2 SYDVKM. With V trimmed by 8 bases and J by 0 bases, 15 bases remained unmatched. Sequenced material: peripheral blood. The chain carries TRBV28 and TRBJ2-7; 8 nucleotides line up with TRBD1. This TCR came from a human donor with COVID-19, enrolled during active disease. The donor label of this sample is uncertain. The chain's CDR3 is CASAVLAGTGDSYEQYF. Here the CDR3 DNA reads TGTGCCAGCGCAGTGTTGGCCGGGACAGGCGACTCCTACGAGCAGTACTTC. Together with reference TRBV28 and TRBJ2-7, the CDR3 gives the full variable domain: DVKVTQSSRYLVKRTGEKVFLECVQDMDHENMFWYRQDPGLGLRLIYFSYDVKMKEKGDIPEGYSVSREKKERFSLILESASTNQTSMYLCASAVLAGTGDSYEQYFGPGTRLTVT.